This TCR beta chain was retrieved from a study of low-dose radiotherapy and immunotherapy resistance in tumors. This clonotype was detected many times. Noted time point: after trial treatment. As for treatment: LDRT plus nivolumab, ipilimumab, low-dose cyclophosphamide and aspirin (RACIN trial). TRAV- and TRBV-specific primers primed first-strand cDNA, covering alpha and beta chains. TCR amplification used roughly 20 PCR cycles, a constant-region primer and a V-primer adapter. Via MiXCR, TCRdb re-called the reads, giving one row per CDR3 protein. The table records 30,000 to 45,000 distinct CDR3 sequences, around 20% of them present only once. The germline V gene encodes CDR1 SGHRS and CDR2 YFSETQ. The CDR3 loop spans 14 amino acids. Trimming stripped 0 bases from V and 1 base from J, with 7 bases between.

The chain couples TRBV5-1 to TRBJ1-1; D is unresolved. This TCR was sampled from a female donor with ovarian cancer. Material: PBMCs, obtained after low-dose radiotherapy plus immunotherapy. CDR3 protein: CASSLGQSNTEAFF. For the CDR3, the DNA is TGCGCCAGCAGCTTGGGGCAGTCGAACACTGAAGCTTTCTTT. The whole variable domain, filled in from reference TRBV5-1 and TRBJ1-1, reads KAGVTQTPRYLIKTRGQQVTLSCSPISGHRSVSWYQQTPGQGLQFLFEYFSETQRNKGNFPGRFSGRQFSNSRSEMNVSTLELGDSALYLCASSLGQSNTEAFFGQGTRLTVV.